The 28 T cell receptor beta chains given below trace back to one sample, sequenced in a study of chemoradiotherapy in HPV16-positive cancers. Using immunoSEQ multiplex PCR, the repertoire was profiled, and TCRdb retains in-frame clones only, with some absent. The sample has approximately 6,600 clones, under 80% seen once. The sequences come from tumor tissue, collected from a patient who underwent chemoradiotherapy. These receptors came from a human donor with HPV-associated anogenital cancer.

The chain recombines TRBV4-3 with TRBJ2-7, with 7 positions matching TRBD1. Germline trimming cut 0 bases from V and 3 bases from J; bases unmatched to any gene: 5. CDR1 is LGHNA, CDR2 YSLEER, per germline. The CDR3 has 15 amino acids. The CDR3 spells CASSQDLGQHYEQYF. CDR3 nucleotide sequence: TGCGCCAGCAGCCAAGATCTGGGACAGCACTACGAGCAGTACTTC.

The rearrangement uses TRBV28 and TRBJ2-1; perhaps TRBD2 as D (5 bases). V shed 6 bases and J shed 0 bases, with 12 bases lying between them. The CDR3 extends over 15 amino acids. Looked up from germline, CDR1 is MDHEN and CDR2 is SYDVKM. This CDR3 is CASRPPSTSYNEQFF. CDR3 coding DNA: TGTGCCAGCAGACCTCCTAGCACCTCCTACAATGAGCAGTTCTTC.

J is TRBJ2-2 and V is TRBV7-2; D is unclear. Trimming stripped 3 bases from V and 6 bases from J, with 11 bases between. The CDR3 is 14 amino acids. Germline V CDR1 and CDR2: SGHTA, FQGNSA. DNA of the CDR3: TGTGCCAGCAGCTTCTATTTGGATCCCGGGGAGCTGTTTTTT. Translating gives CASSFYLDPGELFF.

This sequence joins TRBV6-1 and TRBJ1-2, with D maybe TRBD1 (5 bases). Trimming pared 6 bases from V and 0 bases from J, leaving 20 bases between. Germline V gene lookup returns CDR1 MNHNS and CDR2 SASEGT. CDR3 size: 17 residues. CDR3 nucleotide sequence: TGTGCCAGCAGGGAACAAATCGGGACGGGTGCTAACTATGGCTACACCTTC. Its protein is CASREQIGTGANYGYTF.

CDR3 sequence (DNA): TGCGCCAGCAGCCAAGATAAGGGGGCGCATGGCTACACCTTC. It is translated as CASSQDKGAHGYTF. The V call is TRBV4-3, the J call TRBJ1-2; 7 bases are a match to TRBD1. In germline, CDR1 is LGHNA, CDR2 YSLEER. V trimming: 0 bases; J trimming: 6 bases; junction bases outside the gene matches: 4. This CDR3 is 14 amino acids long.

The DNA of the CDR3 is TGTGCCAGCAGCTTAGAGTTCTCCAGGGCCTCCTACGAGCAGTACTTC. Protein: CASSLEFSRASYEQYF. This sequence joins TRBV7-9 and TRBJ2-7; a weak D match, TRBD1 (5 bases). Germline loops: CDR1 SEHNR, CDR2 FQNEAQ (reference sequence). Trimming stripped 1 base from V and 0 bases from J, with 13 bases between. This CDR3 comprises 16 residues.

This clone was counted only a few times. The V gene is TRBV30, the J gene TRBJ2-5; the D gene is possibly TRBD1 (6 bases). Trimming removed 2 bases at V and 5 bases at J, with 12 bases between. This CDR3 is built from 13 residues. CDR1 and CDR2 from the germline V gene are GTSNPN and SVGIG (reference sequence). The CDR3, as DNA: TGTGCCTGGAGTTTTTACAGGGAGGAGACCCAGTACTTC. Translated, it gives CAWSFYREETQYF.

This clone occurred a few times. This chain connects TRBV7-6 to TRBJ2-5, with D possibly being TRBD1 (5 bases). The CDR3 is made up of 13 amino acids. Trimming pared 1 base from V and 7 bases from J, leaving 10 bases between. The germline V gene has CDR1 SGHVS and CDR2 FNYEAQ. CDR3 in DNA: TGTGCCAGCAGCTTAGGACAGCAGAGGACCCAGTACTTC. It codes for CASSLGQQRTQYF.

This clone is a singleton in its sample. V is TRBV20-1 and J is TRBJ1-1; D is possibly TRBD1 (5 bases). Germline V gene data show CDR1 as DFQATT and CDR2 as SNEGSKA (reference sequence). Trimming took off 7 bases at V and 4 bases at J, with 10 bases between the two ends. The CDR3 extends over 11 amino acids. CDR3 protein: CSGAGPTEAFF. In DNA, the CDR3 is TGCAGTGGGGCAGGGCCCACTGAAGCTTTCTTT.

V gene TRBV19 combines with J gene TRBJ2-7; 11 bases match TRBD2. The CDR3 runs 14 residues. J lost 8 bases, V lost 6 bases, and 9 bases had no gene match. Germline assignment: CDR1 LNHDA and CDR2 SQIVND (reference sequence). The CDR3 bases are TGTGCCAGTAGGCCGGGACTAGCGGATCTGAAGCAGTACTTC. It translates to CASRPGLADLKQYF.

This clone has more than one count but fewer than ten. This chain joins TRBV28 and TRBJ1-2; D may be TRBD1 (6 bases). The germline CDR1 and CDR2 sequences are MDHEN and SYDVKM. Trimming took off 6 bases at V and 6 bases at J, with 14 bases between the two ends. The CDR3 has 13 amino acids. CDR3 nucleotide sequence: TGTGCCAGCAGGGACAGTGTGGATAATGGCTACACCTTC. It codes for CASRDSVDNGYTF.

The chain joins TRBV28 to TRBJ2-5, with D perhaps matching TRBD1 or TRBD2 (6 bases each). Trimming cost V 8 bases and J 0 bases, with 10 bases left between them. Germline loops: CDR1 MDHEN, CDR2 SYDVKM. The CDR3 length is 13 residues. CDR3 residues: CASGGQNQETQYF. The CDR3 DNA is TGTGCCAGCGGGGGGCAGAACCAAGAGACCCAGTACTTC.

The gene calls are TRBV13 and TRBJ2-7; 11 bases match TRBD2. V shed 4 bases, J shed 0 bases, and the junction held 5 bases outside the gene matches. The germline V gene has CDR1 PRHDT and CDR2 FYEKMQ (reference sequence). This CDR3 has 16 amino acids. This CDR3 is CASSWGLAESSYEQYF. CDR3 bases: TGTGCCAGCAGCTGGGGACTAGCGGAGAGCTCCTACGAGCAGTACTTC.

This clone was observed once. The rearrangement joins TRBV27 to TRBJ2-2; D remains ambiguous. This CDR3 contains 13 residues. CDR1 is MNHEY, CDR2 SMNVEV, per germline (reference sequence). V was trimmed by 2 bases and J by 6 bases, leaving 7 bases between them. The CDR3 DNA reads as TGTGCCAGCAGTTTAGGTGACCCCGGGGAGCTGTTTTTT. This sequence encodes CASSLGDPGELFF.

This chain uses TRBV6-5 with TRBJ2-7; no firm D call. V lost 4 bases, J lost 4 bases, and 14 bases lay in between. Germline CDR1 and CDR2: MNHEY and SVGAGI. This CDR3 has 14 residues. The CDR3 protein is CASSSLHLQYEQYF. In DNA, the CDR3 is TGTGCCAGCAGTTCGTTACACCTCCAGTACGAGCAGTACTTC.

The sample holds one count of this clone. The J gene is TRBJ2-1, the V gene TRBV11-3; 8 positions match TRBD2. The junction had 4 bases not matched to a gene; V was cut back by 5 bases and J by 7 bases. This CDR3 has 13 residues. Per germline, CDR1 SGHNT and CDR2 YENEEA. The CDR3 DNA reads TGTGCCAGCAGCCCCAGCGGGGGTAATGAGCAGTTCTTC. It codes for CASSPSGGNEQFF.

The V and J genes are TRBV7-3 and TRBJ2-2; the match to TRBD2 covers 9 bases. The CDR3 has 16 residues. J was trimmed by 6 bases and V by 5 bases; bases with no gene match: 10. The germline V gene has CDR1 SGHTA and CDR2 FQGTGA. The chain's CDR3 is CASSPPGGGGAGELFF. The DNA for the CDR3 is TGTGCCAGCAGCCCCCCGGGGGGCGGGGGGGCCGGGGAGCTGTTTTTT.

In this sample, this clone turned up once. The gene calls are TRBV7-2 and TRBJ1-1; D is undetermined. This CDR3 has 15 amino acids. Trimming shortened V by 2 bases and J by 4 bases, and 14 bases separated the two germline ends. Germline V gene lookup returns CDR1 SGHTA and CDR2 FQGNSA. The CDR3: CASSLWSARGTEAFF. The CDR3 DNA follows: TGTGCCAGCAGCTTATGGTCGGCCCGGGGCACTGAAGCTTTCTTT. Full variable domain (missing parts from reference TRBV7-2 and TRBJ1-1): GAGVSQSPSNKVTEKGKDVELRCDPISGHTALYWYRQSLGQGLEFLIYFQGNSAPDKSGLPSDRFSAERTGGSVSTLTIQRTQQEDSAVYLCASSLWSARGTEAFFGQGTRLTVV.

This chain joins TRBV5-1 and TRBJ2-7; 7 bases agree with TRBD1. The V segment lost 3 bases and the J segment 5 bases; nucleotides outside the gene matches: 8. The CDR3 is 14 amino acids. CDR1 SGHRS and CDR2 YFSETQ come from the germline V gene. DNA for the CDR3: TGCGCCAGCAGCTCGCTGGACAGGATGGACGAGCAGTACTTC. As protein: CASSSLDRMDEQYF.

The V call is TRBV29-1, the J call TRBJ2-3; the D gene could be TRBD1 or TRBD2 (7 bases each). This CDR3 is built from 15 residues. The V and J ends lost 7 bases and 3 bases respectively, with 20 bases between them. Germline V CDR1 and CDR2: SQVTM, ANQGSEA. DNA of the CDR3: TGCAGCGCCGCCCGACAGGGAGGGAGGACAGATACGCAGTATTTT. Translation gives CSAARQGGRTDTQYF.

V and J are TRBV7-2 and TRBJ1-6; a weak D match, TRBD1 (6 bases). Germline loops: CDR1 SGHTA, CDR2 FQGNSA. V lost 7 bases and J lost 7, with 11 bases in between. The CDR3 extends over 13 amino acids. The CDR3 DNA is TGTGCCAGCACCCAGGGGATGAATTCACCCCTCCACTTT. This translates into CASTQGMNSPLHF.

CDR3 DNA: TGTGCCTCAAGGGGCGCCCCTGACTACACCTTC. It translates to CASRGAPDYTF. The chain employs TRBV30 and TRBJ1-2, with a possible D match to TRBD1 (5 bases). The CDR3 contains 11 residues. The germline CDR1 and CDR2 sequences are GTSNPN and SVGIG (reference sequence). Trimming cost V 7 bases and J 10 bases, with 16 bases left between them.

The V gene is TRBV7-8, the J gene TRBJ2-2; D is possibly TRBD1 (6 bases). The CDR3 is 15 residues long. The V end lost 5 bases, the J end lost 3 bases, and 13 bases lay between the germline ends. Germline V gene lookup returns CDR1 SGHVS and CDR2 FQNEAQ. The CDR3 here is CASSPEGVYTGELFF. In nucleotides, the CDR3 is TGTGCCAGCAGCCCCGAGGGGGTTTACACCGGGGAGCTGTTTTTT.

This clone turned up a few times. This sequence joins TRBV7-2 and TRBJ1-1; a possible D gene is TRBD1 (5 bases). Germline V CDR1 and CDR2: SGHTA, FQGNSA. The germline V and J ends were trimmed by 2 bases and 5 bases, with 18 bases remaining between them. This CDR3 contains 16 residues. This CDR3 is CASSLKLQGMRTEAFF. The CDR3, as DNA: TGTGCCAGCAGCTTAAAGCTCCAGGGAATGAGGACTGAAGCTTTCTTT.

This clone was counted once. CDR3 DNA: TGTGCCAGCAGCTTGATGACAGCTAACTATGGCTACACCTTC. Translation: CASSLMTANYGYTF. The genes are TRBV5-4 and TRBJ1-2, with D possibly being TRBD1 (5 bases). V dropped 1 base and J dropped 0 bases, with 7 bases sitting between them. Germline V gives CDR1 SGHNT, CDR2 YYREEE (reference sequence). This CDR3 contains 14 residues.

The chain joins TRBV19 to TRBJ2-3; 9 bases fit TRBD1. This CDR3 comprises 17 residues. Trimming took 5 bases from V and 4 from J; bases not matched to a gene: 13. CDR1 and CDR2 from the germline V gene are LNHDA and SQIVND (reference sequence). As DNA, the CDR3 is TGTGCCAGTAGTCCGAGGACAGGGGCTCACTTCGCAGATACGCAGTATTTT. Its translation: CASSPRTGAHFADTQYF.

The chain couples TRBV29-1 to TRBJ1-1; D gene uncertain. The CDR3 is 11 amino acids. CDR1 and CDR2 (germline): SQVTM, ANQGSEA. V was cut by 5 bases and J by 0 bases, with 4 bases left in between. CDR3 sequence (DNA): TGCAGCGTTACAATGAACACTGAAGCTTTCTTT. Protein: CSVTMNTEAFF.

The chain recombines TRBV5-6 with TRBJ1-2; D not resolved. V was cut by 0 bases and J by 6 bases, with 12 bases left in between. CDR1 is SGHDT and CDR2 is YYEEEE in the germline V gene. The CDR3 has 14 amino acids. CDR3 in amino acids: CASSLEWGAHGYTF. In nucleotides, the CDR3 is TGTGCCAGCAGCTTGGAGTGGGGAGCGCATGGCTACACCTTC.